The 3 T cell receptor beta chains reported below all come from one sample, sequenced in a study of blood T cell repertoires in COVID-19. Repertoires were generated with immunoSEQ multiplex PCR, while TCRdb's copy carries only in-frame clones and drops some. The table has roughly 230,000 clones, roughly 85% seen once. Sequencing was performed on PBMCs or T cells enriched from blood (not recorded which). The receptors were gathered from a woman aged 50 to 65 who had been exposed to COVID-19.

The chain combines TRBV28 with TRBJ1-5; 7 nucleotides agree with TRBD1. V lost 8 bases, J lost 5 bases, and 6 bases stayed unmatched. The CDR3 has 13 residues. Germline CDR1 MDHEN, CDR2 SYDVKM. This CDR3 is CASLTGDDQPQHF. CDR3 bases: TGTGCCAGCCTAACAGGGGATGATCAGCCCCAGCATTTT.

This sequence joins TRBV7-2 and TRBJ2-4; D is uncertain. CDR3 size: 15 residues. V was trimmed by 5 bases and J by 3 bases, leaving 14 bases between them. The germline V gene has CDR1 SGHTA and CDR2 FQGNSA. The CDR3 protein is CASSPQHSGKNIQYF. The DNA for the CDR3 is TGTGCCAGCAGCCCCCAGCATTCAGGCAAAAACATTCAGTACTTC.

V is TRBV5-1 and J is TRBJ2-7; the D gene is possibly TRBD2 (7 bases). The CDR3 totals 16 residues. V was pared by 0 bases and J by 7 bases, with 20 bases between. Germline V lookup: CDR1 SGHRS, CDR2 YFSETQ. The CDR3 DNA reads as TGCGCCAGCAGCTTGGGGGGCGGGGGCCCTTCTCGTGAGCAGTACTTC. Translation: CASSLGGGGPSREQYF. Complete variable domain (other parts from reference TRBV5-1 and TRBJ2-7): KAGVTQTPRYLIKTRGQQVTLSCSPISGHRSVSWYQQTPGQGLQFLFEYFSETQRNKGNFPGRFSGRQFSNSRSEMNVSTLELGDSALYLCASSLGGGGPSREQYFGPGTRLTVT.